Included here is one T cell receptor beta chain sequence, with context. Its target is not known. Cells sorted by CD45RO/CCR7/CD25/CD127/CD95/CD27 comprised CD4+ naive, central memory, regulatory and stem cell-like memory cells. The length of the CDR3 is 16 residues. CDR1 is MGHDK, CDR2 SYGVNS, per germline. J gave up 3 bases and V 3 bases, and 7 bases lay outside the gene matches. These data are taken from a study of beta chain features in type 1 diabetes. Study context: Regarding age, gender and cell yields, patients proved similar to healthy donors.

The investigators reverse transcribed all of the isolated RNA, so they sequenced expressed TCRB transcripts. Generated by immunoSEQ multiplex PCR, the TCRdb table keeps only in-frame clones and is missing some. The sample consists of tens of thousands of clones, about 72% of them appearing once. Points from the study as a whole: More deletions and fewer insertions at VDJ junctions were seen in type 1 diabetes patients. The naive, central memory and Treg TCRB repertoires showed an apparent similarity that was greater among patients than among healthy donors.

Specimen: Tregs from blood. This TCR came from a woman in her thirties or forties in good health. This sequence joins TRBV25-1 and TRBJ2-1; 8 bases map to TRBD2. The DNA of the CDR3 is TGTGCCAGCAGTGAGATCGCGGGGGGACACTACAATGAGCAGTTCTTC. It codes for CASSEIAGGHYNEQFF.